The present T cell receptor beta chain was sequenced within a study of tumor-infiltrating lymphocytes in localized non-small cell lung cancer. The overall study: Resected tumor was paired with non-adjacent uninvolved lung from the same patient.

The assay was immunoSEQ multiplex PCR, and TCRdb's table has in-frame clones only and misses some. The sample lists under 20,000 clones, more than 65% occurring once. This CDR3 has 14 amino acids. Trimming cost V 2 bases and J 10 bases; bases outside gene matches: 3. Germline V gene sequence: CDR1 SGHDN, CDR2 FVKESK. The source is a human donor with non-small cell lung cancer. The chain combines TRBV14 with TRBJ1-6, with TRBD1 matching over 9 bases. The specimen was lung tumor tissue. DNA of the CDR3: TGTGCCAGCAGCCAAACAGGGGGCGTATCACCCCTCCACTTT. Its translation is CASSQTGGVSPLHF.